This TCR beta chain is drawn from a study of cytomegalovirus exposure and HLA in healthy donors. Amplification used 60 Vbeta primers and 13 Jbeta primers. Some clones are missing from TCRdb's copy, which holds only in-frame ones; the method was immunoSEQ multiplex PCR. The table includes approximately 180,000 clones, 80% to 85% detected once. J gave up 6 bases and V 2 bases, and 7 bases lay outside the gene matches. The CDR3 has 16 residues. The germline V gene has CDR1 SGHKS and CDR2 YYEKEE (reference sequence). The sample was PBMCs. The V call is TRBV5-5, the J call TRBJ2-2; TRBD1 agrees at 10 bases. The clonotype originates from a woman aged 18-30 years in good health and CMV-seronegative. CDR3 DNA: TGTGCCAGCAGCTTTTGGACAGGGGGGCTCGCCGGGGAGCTGTTTTTT. As protein: CASSFWTGGLAGELFF.